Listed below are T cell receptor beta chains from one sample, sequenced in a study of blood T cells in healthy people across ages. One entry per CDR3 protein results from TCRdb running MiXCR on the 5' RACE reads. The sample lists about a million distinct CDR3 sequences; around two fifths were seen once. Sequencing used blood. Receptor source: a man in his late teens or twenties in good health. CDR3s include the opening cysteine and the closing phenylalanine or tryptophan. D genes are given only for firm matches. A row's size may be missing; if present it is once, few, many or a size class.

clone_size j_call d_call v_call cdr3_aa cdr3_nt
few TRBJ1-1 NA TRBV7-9 CASGAMDGSTEAFF TGTGCCAGCGGGGCTATGGATGGTAGCACTGAAGCTTTCTTT
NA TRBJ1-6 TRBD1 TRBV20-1 CSARYGTGMSSYNSPLHF TGCAGTGCTAGATACGGGACAGGGATGAGCTCCTATAATTCACCCCTCCACTTT
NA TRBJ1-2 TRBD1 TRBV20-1 CSARAALNTGGWGYTF TGCAGTGCTAGAGCCGCCCTTAACACAGGGGGCTGGGGCTACACCTTC
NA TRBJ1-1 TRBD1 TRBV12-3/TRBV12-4 CASSHYPDRATEAFF TGTGCCAGCAGTCACTACCCGGACAGGGCCACTGAAGCTTTCTTT
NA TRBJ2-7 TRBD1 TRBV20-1 CSAREQGAGYNEQYF TGCAGTGCTAGGGAACAGGGGGCGGGTTACAATGAGCAGTACTTC
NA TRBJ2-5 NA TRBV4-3 CASSQVGFSSNEQYF TGCGCCAGCAGCCAAGTGGGGTTTTCCAGTAATGAGCAGTACTTC
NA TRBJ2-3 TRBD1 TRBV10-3 CATRGTGEGTDTQYF TGTGCCACCAGGGGGACAGGGGAAGGCACAGATACGCAGTATTTT
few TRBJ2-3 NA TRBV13 CASSSWGRVDTQYF TGTGCCAGCAGCTCCTGGGGGCGCGTAGATACGCAGTATTTT
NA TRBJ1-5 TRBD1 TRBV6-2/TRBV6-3 CASSYRFGDRDYSNQPQHF TGTGCCAGCAGTTATCGGTTTGGGGACAGGGACTATAGCAATCAGCCCCAGCATTTT
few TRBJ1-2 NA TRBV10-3 CAISESWGYTF TGTGCCATCAGTGAGTCGTGGGGCTACACCTTC
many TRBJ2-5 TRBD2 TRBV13 CASSLESGGPLETQYF TGTGCCAGCAGCTTAGAATCGGGGGGGCCTTTAGAGACCCAGTACTTC
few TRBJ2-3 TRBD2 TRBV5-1 CASSLRTSGDLTDTQYF TGCGCCAGCAGCTTGAGGACTAGCGGGGATCTCACAGATACGCAGTATTTT
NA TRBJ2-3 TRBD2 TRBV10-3 CAIGVSSGSTDTQYF TGTGCCATCGGTGTGTCTAGCGGAAGCACAGATACGCAGTATTTT
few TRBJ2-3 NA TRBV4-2 CASSQLPQVGFRTDTQYF TGTGCCAGCAGCCAACTACCTCAGGTGGGATTTCGAACAGATACGCAGTATTTT
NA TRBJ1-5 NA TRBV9 CASSAQGFESQPQHF TGTGCCAGCAGCGCCCAGGGTTTCGAGAGCCAGCCCCAGCATTTT
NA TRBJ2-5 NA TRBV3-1 CASSQEGALKTQYF TGTGCCAGCAGCCAAGAGGGGGCTCTCAAGACCCAGTACTTC
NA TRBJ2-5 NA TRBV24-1 CATSDSHGDEQYF TGTGCCACCAGTGATTCCCACGGGGATGAGCAGTACTTC
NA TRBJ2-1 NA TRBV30 CAWSWAGQETQFF TGTGCCTGGAGTTGGGCAGGCCAAGAGACCCAGTTCTTC
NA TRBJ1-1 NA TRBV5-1 CASRGALKTEAFF TGCGCCAGCAGGGGGGCCTTGAAGACTGAAGCTTTCTTT
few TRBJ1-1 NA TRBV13 CASSLVGSFSAEAFF TGTGCCAGCAGCTTAGTAGGCTCATTTAGCGCTGAAGCTTTCTTT
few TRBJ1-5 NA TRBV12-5 CASAEGSVSNQPQHF TGTGCTAGTGCGGAAGGCTCGGTTAGCAATCAGCCCCAGCATTTT
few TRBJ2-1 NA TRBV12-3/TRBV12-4 CASTPSRINEQFF TGTGCCAGCACCCCTAGCCGCATCAATGAGCAGTTCTTC
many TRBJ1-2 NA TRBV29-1 CSVPSPAVNYGYTF TGCAGCGTCCCATCGCCGGCGGTGAACTATGGCTACACCTTC
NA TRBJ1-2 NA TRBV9 CASSLGRPGDYGYTF TGTGCCAGCAGCCTCGGTCGGCCGGGTGACTATGGCTACACCTTC
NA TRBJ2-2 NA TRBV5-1 CASSLGRALNTGELFF TGCGCCAGCAGCTTGGGCCGCGCCCTGAACACCGGGGAGCTGTTTTTT
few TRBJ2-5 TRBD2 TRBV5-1 CASKPSGVDETQYF TGCGCCAGCAAACCAAGCGGGGTAGACGAGACCCAGTACTTC
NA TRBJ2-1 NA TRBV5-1 CASSLRAVSYNEQFF TGCGCCAGCAGCTTGAGAGCGGTCTCCTACAATGAGCAGTTCTTC
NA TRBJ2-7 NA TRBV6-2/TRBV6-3 CASSYGVAGSYEQYF TGTGCCAGCAGTTACGGTGTAGCAGGGTCCTACGAGCAGTACTTC
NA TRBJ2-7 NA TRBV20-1 CSARDSTHSSYEQYF TGCAGTGCTCGGGATTCTACTCACAGCTCCTACGAGCAGTACTTC
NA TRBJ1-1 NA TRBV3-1 CASSRRPEGTEAFF TGTGCCAGCAGCCGACGACCGGAGGGCACTGAAGCTTTCTTT
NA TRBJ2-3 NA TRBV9 CASSVASSGTDTQYF TGTGCCAGCAGCGTAGCCTCGTCGGGCACAGATACGCAGTATTTT
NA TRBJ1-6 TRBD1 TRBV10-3 CAIAETGDNNSPLHF TGTGCCATCGCCGAGACAGGGGATAATAATTCACCCCTCCACTTT
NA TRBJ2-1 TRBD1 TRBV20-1 CSARDRGGLETQFF TGCAGTGCTCGGGACAGGGGTGGACTAGAGACCCAGTTCTTC
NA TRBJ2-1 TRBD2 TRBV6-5 CASSYFLSGGKRNEQFF TGTGCCAGCAGTTATTTCTTAAGCGGGGGGAAGCGCAATGAGCAGTTCTTC
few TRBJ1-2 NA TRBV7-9 CASSDEGPYGYTF TGTGCCAGCAGCGACGAAGGACCCTATGGCTACACCTTC
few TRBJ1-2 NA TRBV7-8 CASSLRSVGDNYGYTF TGTGCCAGCAGCTTACGATCGGTAGGGGATAACTATGGCTACACCTTC
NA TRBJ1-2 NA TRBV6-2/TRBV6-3 CASSFTIIYGYTF TGTGCCAGCAGCTTCACTATAATATATGGCTACACCTTC
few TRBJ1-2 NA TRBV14 CASSQATQGGYTF TGTGCCAGCAGCCAAGCGACCCAGGGGGGCTACACCTTC
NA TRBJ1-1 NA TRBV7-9 CATGEVTEAFF TGTGCCACAGGGGAGGTCACTGAAGCTTTCTTT
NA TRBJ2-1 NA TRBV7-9 CASSGGGVYNEQFF TGTGCCAGCAGCGGGGGCGGCGTTTACAATGAGCAGTTCTTC
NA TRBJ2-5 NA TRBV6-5 CASRPTFTGTQYF TGTGCCAGCAGGCCTACGTTCACAGGGACCCAGTACTTC
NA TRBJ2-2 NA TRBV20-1 CSARDLSGIAPKNTGELFF TGCAGTGCTAGAGATCTCAGTGGAATCGCCCCTAAGAACACCGGGGAGCTGTTTTTT
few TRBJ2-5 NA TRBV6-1 CASSDSPFGIPPQETQYF TGTGCCAGCAGTGATTCCCCTTTCGGGATTCCCCCGCAAGAGACCCAGTACTTC
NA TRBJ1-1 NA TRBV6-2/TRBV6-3 CASKKTNTEAFF TGTGCCAGCAAGAAGACGAACACTGAAGCTTTCTTT
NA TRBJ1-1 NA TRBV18 CASSPMDGYTEAFF TGTGCCAGCTCACCAATGGACGGCTACACTGAAGCTTTCTTT
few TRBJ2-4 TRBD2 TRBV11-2 CASSLGVAGTSQNIQYF TGTGCCAGCAGCTTAGGGGTAGCGGGGACTTCCCAAAACATTCAGTACTTC
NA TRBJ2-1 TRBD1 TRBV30 CAWRDRGRNEQFF TGTGCCTGGAGGGACAGGGGGCGTAATGAGCAGTTCTTC
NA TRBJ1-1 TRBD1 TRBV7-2 CASSLSSGQGTEAFF TGTGCCAGCAGCTTAAGTTCCGGACAGGGGACTGAAGCTTTCTTT
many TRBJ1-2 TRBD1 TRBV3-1 CASSQGPTGVGGYTF TGTGCCAGCAGCCAAGGACCAACAGGGGTAGGCGGCTACACCTTC
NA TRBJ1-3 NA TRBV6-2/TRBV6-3 CASSEPGDTSRGNTIYF TGTGCCAGCAGCGAACCGGGAGACACCTCCAGGGGAAACACCATATATTTT
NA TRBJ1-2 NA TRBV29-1 CSVETDGNYGYTF TGCAGCGTTGAAACAGACGGTAACTATGGCTACACCTTC